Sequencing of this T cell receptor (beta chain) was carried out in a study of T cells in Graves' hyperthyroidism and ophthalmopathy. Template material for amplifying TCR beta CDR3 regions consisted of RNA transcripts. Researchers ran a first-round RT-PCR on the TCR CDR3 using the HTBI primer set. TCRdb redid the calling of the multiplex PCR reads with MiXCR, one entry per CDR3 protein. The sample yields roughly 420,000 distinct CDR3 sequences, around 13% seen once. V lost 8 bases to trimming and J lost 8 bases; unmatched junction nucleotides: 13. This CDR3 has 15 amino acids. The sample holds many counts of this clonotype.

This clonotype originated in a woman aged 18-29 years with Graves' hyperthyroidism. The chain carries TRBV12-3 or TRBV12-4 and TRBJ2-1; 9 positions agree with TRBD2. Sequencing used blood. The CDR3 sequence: CASAATAGGPHEQFF. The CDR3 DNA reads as TGTGCCAGCGCTGCCACGGCGGGAGGGCCCCATGAGCAGTTCTTC.